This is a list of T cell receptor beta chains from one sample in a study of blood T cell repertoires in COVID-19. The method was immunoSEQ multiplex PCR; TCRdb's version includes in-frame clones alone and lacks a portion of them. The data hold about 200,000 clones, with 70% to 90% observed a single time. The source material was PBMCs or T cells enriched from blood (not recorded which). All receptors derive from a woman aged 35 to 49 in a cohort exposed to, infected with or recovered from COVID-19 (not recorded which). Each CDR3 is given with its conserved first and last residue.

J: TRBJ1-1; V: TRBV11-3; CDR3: CASSRDAGGWNTEAFF
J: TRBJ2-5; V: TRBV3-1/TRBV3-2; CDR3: CASSQDQGRETQYF
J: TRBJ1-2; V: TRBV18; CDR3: CASSPRDRAYGYTF
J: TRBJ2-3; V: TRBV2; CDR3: CASNWASGGWEKDTQYF
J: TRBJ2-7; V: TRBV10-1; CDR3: CASRSRGASEQYF
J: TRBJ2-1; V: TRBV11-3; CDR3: CASSLRYPEGLWDNEQFF
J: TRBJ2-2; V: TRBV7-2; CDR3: CASAEVAGGDGELFF
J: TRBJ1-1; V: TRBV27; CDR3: CASSLSRQGNTEAFF
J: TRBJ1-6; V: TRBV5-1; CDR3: CASSGLGQGNSPLHF
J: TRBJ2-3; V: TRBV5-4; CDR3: CASSFERGGSTDTQYF
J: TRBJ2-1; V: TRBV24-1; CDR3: CATSESSGSREQFF
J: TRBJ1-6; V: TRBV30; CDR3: CAWTLGGGGAGSPLHF
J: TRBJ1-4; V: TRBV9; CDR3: CASSVSGRATNEKLFF
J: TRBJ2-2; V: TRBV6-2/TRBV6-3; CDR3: CASSDGLAGPTGELFF
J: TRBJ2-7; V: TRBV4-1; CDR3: CASSLGQGGYEQYF
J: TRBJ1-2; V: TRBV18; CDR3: CASSPDVQAYYGYTF
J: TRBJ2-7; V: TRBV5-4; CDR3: CASSADSISYEQYF
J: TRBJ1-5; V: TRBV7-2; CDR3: CASSLGAAWNQPQHF
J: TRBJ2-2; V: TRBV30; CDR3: CAWRGSPGELFF
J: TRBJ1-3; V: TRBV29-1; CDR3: CSVVGQANSGNTIYF
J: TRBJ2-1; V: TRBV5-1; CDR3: CASSWGRLAGVLNEQFF
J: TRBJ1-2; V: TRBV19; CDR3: CASSIGSAYGYTF
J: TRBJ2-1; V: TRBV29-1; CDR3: CILGREGSPYNEQFF
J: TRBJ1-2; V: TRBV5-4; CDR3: CASSLGQGDGGYTF